This T cell receptor (beta chain) comes out of a study of technical replicates of blood from several donors. The CDR3 totals 14 residues. The germline gives CDR1 SGHDN, CDR2 FVKESK. The V gene lost 1 base and the J gene lost 2 bases, with 8 bases spanning the gap. Clones were sequenced by immunoSEQ multiplex PCR, and TCRdb holds only the in-frame ones, with some missing. The sample records approximately 51,000 clones, around 93% being singletons. The chain has TRBV14 and TRBJ1-1; D might be TRBD1 (5 bases). The source of this sequence is a human donor in good health. Some clones in this sample may be carry-over from other donors' samples. Material for sequencing was PBMCs. CDR3 bases: TGTGCCAGCAGCCAAGCAGGGTTTAACACTGAAGCTTTCTTT. Translating it yields CASSQAGFNTEAFF.